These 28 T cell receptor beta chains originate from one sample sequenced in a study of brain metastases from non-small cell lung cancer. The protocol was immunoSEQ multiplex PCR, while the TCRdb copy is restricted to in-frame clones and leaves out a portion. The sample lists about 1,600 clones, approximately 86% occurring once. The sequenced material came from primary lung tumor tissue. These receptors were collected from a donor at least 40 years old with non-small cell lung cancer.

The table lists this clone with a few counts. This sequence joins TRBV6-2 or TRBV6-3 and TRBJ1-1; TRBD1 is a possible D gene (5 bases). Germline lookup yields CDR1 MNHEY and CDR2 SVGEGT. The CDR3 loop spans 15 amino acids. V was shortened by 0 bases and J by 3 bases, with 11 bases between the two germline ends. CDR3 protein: CASSYSATVDTEAFF. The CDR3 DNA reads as TGTGCCAGCAGTTACTCCGCGACAGTGGACACTGAAGCTTTCTTT.

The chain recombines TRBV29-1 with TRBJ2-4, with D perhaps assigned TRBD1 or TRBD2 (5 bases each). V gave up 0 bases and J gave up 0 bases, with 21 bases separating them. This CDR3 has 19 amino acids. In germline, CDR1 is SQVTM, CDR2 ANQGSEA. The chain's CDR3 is CSVEDRQGRGELAKNIQYF. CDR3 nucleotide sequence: TGCAGCGTTGAAGATAGGCAGGGAAGAGGGGAACTAGCCAAAAACATTCAGTACTTC.

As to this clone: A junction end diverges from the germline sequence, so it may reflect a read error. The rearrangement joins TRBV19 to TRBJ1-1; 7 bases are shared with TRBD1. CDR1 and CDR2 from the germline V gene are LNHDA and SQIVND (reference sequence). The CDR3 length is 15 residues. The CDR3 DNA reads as TGTGCCAGTAGTACACAGGGGCCTCTGAATACTGAAGCTTTCTTT. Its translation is CASSTQGPLNTEAFF. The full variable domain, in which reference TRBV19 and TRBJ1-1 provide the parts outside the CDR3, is DGGITQSPKYLFRKEGQNVTLSCEQNLNHDAMYWYRQDPGQGLRLIYYSQIVNDFQKGDIAEGYSVSREKKESFPLTVTSAQKNPTAFYLCASSTQGPLNTEAFFGQGTRLTVV.

Here the CDR3 DNA reads TGTGCCAGCAGTACGACAGCTCAAGAGACCCAGTACTTC. Amino acid sequence: CASSTTAQETQYF. The chain employs TRBV6-2 or TRBV6-3 and TRBJ2-5; TRBD1 is a possible D gene (5 bases). Germline-derived CDR1 and CDR2 are MNHEY and SVGEGT. The CDR3 length is 13 residues. V dropped 5 bases and J dropped 2 bases, with 9 bases sitting between them.

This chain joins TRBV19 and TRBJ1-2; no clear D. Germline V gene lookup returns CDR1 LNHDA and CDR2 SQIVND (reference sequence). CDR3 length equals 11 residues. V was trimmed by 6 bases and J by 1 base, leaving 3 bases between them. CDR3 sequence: CASRDNYGYTF. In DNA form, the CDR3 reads TGTGCCAGTAGAGATAACTATGGCTACACCTTC.

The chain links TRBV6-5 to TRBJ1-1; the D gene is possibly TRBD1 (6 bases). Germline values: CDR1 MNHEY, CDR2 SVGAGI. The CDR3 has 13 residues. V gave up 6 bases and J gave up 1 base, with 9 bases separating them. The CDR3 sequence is CASRKGGNTEAFF. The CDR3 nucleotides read TGTGCCAGCAGGAAAGGGGGGAACACTGAAGCTTTCTTT.

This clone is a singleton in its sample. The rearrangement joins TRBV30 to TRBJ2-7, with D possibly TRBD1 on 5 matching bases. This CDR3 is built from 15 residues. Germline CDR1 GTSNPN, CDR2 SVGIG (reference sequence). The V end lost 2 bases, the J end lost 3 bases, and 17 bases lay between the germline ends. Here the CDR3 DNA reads TGTGCCTGGAGTACTCGGACAAATTTAAACTACGAGCAGTACTTC. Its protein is CAWSTRTNLNYEQYF.

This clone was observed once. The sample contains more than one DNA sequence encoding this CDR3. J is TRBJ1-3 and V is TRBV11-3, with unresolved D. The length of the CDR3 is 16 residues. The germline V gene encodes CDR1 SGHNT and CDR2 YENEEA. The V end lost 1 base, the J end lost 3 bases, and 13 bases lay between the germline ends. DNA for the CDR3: TGTGCCAGCAGCTTAGTCTTCGGGTTCGGTGGAAACACCATATATTTT. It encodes CASSLVFGFGGNTIYF.

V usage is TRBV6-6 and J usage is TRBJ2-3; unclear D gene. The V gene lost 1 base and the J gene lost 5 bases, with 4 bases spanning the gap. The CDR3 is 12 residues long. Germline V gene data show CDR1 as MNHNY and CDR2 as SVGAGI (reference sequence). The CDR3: CASSYFGDTQYF. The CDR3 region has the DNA TGTGCCAGCAGTTACTTCGGAGATACGCAGTATTTT.

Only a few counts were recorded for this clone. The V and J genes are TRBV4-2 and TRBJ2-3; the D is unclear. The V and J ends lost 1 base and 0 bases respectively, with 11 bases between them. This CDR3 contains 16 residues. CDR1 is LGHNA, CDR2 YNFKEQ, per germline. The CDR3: CASSQVVTSSTDTQYF. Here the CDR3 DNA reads TGTGCCAGCAGCCAAGTGGTGACCTCTAGCACAGATACGCAGTATTTT.

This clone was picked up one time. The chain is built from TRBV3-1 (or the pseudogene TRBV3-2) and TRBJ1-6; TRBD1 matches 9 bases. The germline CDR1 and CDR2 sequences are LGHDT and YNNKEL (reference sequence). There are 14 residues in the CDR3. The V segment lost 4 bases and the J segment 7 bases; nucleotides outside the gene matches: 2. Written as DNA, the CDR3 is TGTGCCAGCAGCCCCGGGACAGGGAATTCACCCCTCCACTTT. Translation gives CASSPGTGNSPLHF.

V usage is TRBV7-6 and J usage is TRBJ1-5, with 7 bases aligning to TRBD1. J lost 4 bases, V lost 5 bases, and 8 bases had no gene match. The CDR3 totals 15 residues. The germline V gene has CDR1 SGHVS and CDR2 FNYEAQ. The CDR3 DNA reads TGTGCCAGCAGCATAGGGACAGCAAATAATCAGCCCCAGCATTTT. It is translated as CASSIGTANNQPQHF.

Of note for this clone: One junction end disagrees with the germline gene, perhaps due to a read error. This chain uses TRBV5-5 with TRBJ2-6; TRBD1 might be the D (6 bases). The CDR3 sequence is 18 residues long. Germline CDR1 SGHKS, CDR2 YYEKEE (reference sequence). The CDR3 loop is CASGTCVSHKSRANVLAF. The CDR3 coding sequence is TGTGCCAGCGGGACATGTGTCTCGCACAAAAGTCGGGCCAACGTCCTGGCTTTC.

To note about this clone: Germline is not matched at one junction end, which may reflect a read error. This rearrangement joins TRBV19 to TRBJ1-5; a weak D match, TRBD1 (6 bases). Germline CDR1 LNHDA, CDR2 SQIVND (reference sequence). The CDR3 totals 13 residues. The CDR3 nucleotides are TGTGCCACTTCGGGACACATCAATCAGCCTCAGCATTTT. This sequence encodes CATSGHINQPQHF.

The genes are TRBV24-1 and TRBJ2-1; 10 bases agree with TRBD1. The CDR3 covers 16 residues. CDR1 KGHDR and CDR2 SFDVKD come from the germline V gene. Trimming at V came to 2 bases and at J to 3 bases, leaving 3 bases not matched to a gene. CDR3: CATSDSDRGFYNEQFF. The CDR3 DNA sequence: TGTGCCACCAGTGATTCGGACAGGGGGTTCTACAATGAGCAGTTCTTC.

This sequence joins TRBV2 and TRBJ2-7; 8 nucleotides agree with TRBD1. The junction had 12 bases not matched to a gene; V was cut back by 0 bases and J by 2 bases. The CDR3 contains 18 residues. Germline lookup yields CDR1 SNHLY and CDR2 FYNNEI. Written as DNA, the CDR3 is TGTGCCAGCAGTGAAGCGCTTTTAGGACAGGGTAGACCCTACGAGCAGTACTTC. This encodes CASSEALLGQGRPYEQYF.

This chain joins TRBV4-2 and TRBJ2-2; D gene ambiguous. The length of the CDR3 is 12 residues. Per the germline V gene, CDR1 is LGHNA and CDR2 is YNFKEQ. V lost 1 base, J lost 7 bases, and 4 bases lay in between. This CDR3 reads CASSQGGGELFF. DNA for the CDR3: TGTGCCAGCAGCCAAGGGGGCGGGGAGCTGTTTTTT.

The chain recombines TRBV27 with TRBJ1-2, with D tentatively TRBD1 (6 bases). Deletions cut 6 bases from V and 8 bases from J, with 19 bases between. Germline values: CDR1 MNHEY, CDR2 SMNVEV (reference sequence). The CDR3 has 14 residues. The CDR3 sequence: CASRGAAASRGYTF. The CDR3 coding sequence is TGTGCCAGCAGGGGGGCTGCGGCCTCAAGGGGCTACACCTTC.

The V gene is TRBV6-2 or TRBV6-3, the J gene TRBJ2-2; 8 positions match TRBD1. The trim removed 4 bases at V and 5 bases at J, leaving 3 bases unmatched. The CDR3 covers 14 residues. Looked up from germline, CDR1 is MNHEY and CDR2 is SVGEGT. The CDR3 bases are TGTGCCAGCAGTTCGACAGGGGAGACCGGGGAGCTGTTTTTT. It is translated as CASSSTGETGELFF.

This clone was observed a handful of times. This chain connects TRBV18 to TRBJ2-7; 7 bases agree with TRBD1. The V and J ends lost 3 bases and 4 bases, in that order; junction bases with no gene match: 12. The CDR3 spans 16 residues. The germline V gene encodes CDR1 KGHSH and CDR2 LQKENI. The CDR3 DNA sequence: TGTGCCAGCTCACCCCAAAACGCAGGGGGTTGGTACGAGCAGTACTTC. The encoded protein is CASSPQNAGGWYEQYF.

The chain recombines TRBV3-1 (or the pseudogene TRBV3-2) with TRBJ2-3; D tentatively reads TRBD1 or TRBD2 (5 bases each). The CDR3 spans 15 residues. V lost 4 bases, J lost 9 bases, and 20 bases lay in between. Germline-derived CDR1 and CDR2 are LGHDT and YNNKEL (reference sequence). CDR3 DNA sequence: TGTGCCAGCAGCCCAAGAGCCGGGGCTGGGGGAACGCAGTATTTT. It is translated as CASSPRAGAGGTQYF.

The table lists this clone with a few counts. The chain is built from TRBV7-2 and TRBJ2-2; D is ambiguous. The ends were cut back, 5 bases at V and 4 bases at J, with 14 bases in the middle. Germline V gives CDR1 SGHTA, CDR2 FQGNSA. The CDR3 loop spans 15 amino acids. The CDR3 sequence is CASSPQGILTGELFF. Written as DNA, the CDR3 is TGTGCCAGCAGCCCACAAGGAATCCTCACCGGGGAGCTGTTTTTT. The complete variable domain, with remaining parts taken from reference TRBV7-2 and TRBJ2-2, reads GAGVSQSPSNKVTEKGKDVELRCDPISGHTALYWYRQSLGQGLEFLIYFQGNSAPDKSGLPSDRFSAERTGGSVSTLTIQRTQQEDSAVYLCASSPQGILTGELFFGEGSRLTVL.

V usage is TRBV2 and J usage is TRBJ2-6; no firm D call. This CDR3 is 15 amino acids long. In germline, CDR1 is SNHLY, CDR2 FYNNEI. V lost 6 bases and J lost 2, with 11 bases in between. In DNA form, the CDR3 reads TGTGCCAGCAGCCGCCCCGGCGCTGGGGCCAACGTCCTGACTTTC. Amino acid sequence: CASSRPGAGANVLTF.

CDR3 in DNA: TGTGCCAGCAGTTACCAGGATGGGACACCTTCCGAGCTGTTTTTT. The encoded protein is CASSYQDGTPSELFF. V usage is TRBV6-5 and J usage is TRBJ1-4, with a possible D match to TRBD1 (6 bases). This CDR3 has 15 residues. Per the germline V gene, CDR1 is MNHEY and CDR2 is SVGAGI. Trimming shortened V by 2 bases and J by 14 bases, and 21 bases separated the two germline ends.

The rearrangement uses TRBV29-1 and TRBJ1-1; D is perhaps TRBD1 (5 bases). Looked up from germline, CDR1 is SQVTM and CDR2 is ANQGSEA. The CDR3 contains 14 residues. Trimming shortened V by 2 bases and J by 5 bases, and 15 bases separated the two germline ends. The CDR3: CSVERWGKGTEAFF. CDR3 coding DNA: TGCAGCGTTGAAAGGTGGGGAAAGGGGACTGAAGCTTTCTTT.

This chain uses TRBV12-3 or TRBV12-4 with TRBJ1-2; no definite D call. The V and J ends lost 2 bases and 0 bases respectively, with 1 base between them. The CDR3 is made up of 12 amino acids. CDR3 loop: CASSLTNYGYTF. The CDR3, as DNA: TGTGCCAGCAGTTTAACTAACTATGGCTACACCTTC.

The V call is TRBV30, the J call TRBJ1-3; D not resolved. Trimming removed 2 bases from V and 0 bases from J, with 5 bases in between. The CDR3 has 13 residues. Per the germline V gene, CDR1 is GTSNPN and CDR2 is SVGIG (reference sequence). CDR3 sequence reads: CAWSLGSGNTIYF. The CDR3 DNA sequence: TGTGCCTGGAGTCTGGGCTCTGGAAACACCATATATTTT.

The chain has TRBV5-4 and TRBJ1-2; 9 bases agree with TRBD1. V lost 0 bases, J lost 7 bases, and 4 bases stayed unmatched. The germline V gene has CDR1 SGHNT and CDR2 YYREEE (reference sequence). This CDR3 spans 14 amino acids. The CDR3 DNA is TGTGCCAGCAGCTTGGGGGGACAGGGTGGTGGCTACACCTTC. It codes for CASSLGGQGGGYTF.